These 10 T cell receptor beta chains share one sample of origin, sequenced in a study of technical replicates of blood from several donors. Generated by immunoSEQ multiplex PCR, the TCRdb table keeps only in-frame clones and is missing some. Of tens of thousands of clones listed, about nine tenths were seen once; the top ten hold approximately 0.4%. The sequencing sample was made of T cells isolated from PBMCs. The receptors come from a human donor in good health.

For the CDR3, the DNA is TGTGCCAGCAGCCAGAATACGGGACAGTACTATGGCTACACCTTC. This gives the protein CASSQNTGQYYGYTF. The chain recombines TRBV16 with TRBJ1-2, with 7 bases aligning to TRBD1. This CDR3 has 15 residues. Germline trimming cut 3 bases from V and 3 bases from J; bases unmatched to any gene: 7. The germline gives CDR1 KGHSY, CDR2 FQNENV.

V usage is TRBV9 and J usage is TRBJ2-5, with TRBD2 matching 8 bases. CDR1 is SGDLS, CDR2 YYNGEE, per germline. The J segment lost 5 bases and the V segment lost 4 bases, leaving 13 bases of the junction unmatched. The length of the CDR3 is 16 residues. This CDR3 is CASSRGGTYSVETQYF. Written as DNA, the CDR3 is TGTGCCAGCAGCCGGGGGGGGACTTATAGCGTGGAGACCCAGTACTTC.

As DNA, the CDR3 is TGTGCCAGCAGCGCGCGTATCTCCGGGACTAGCGGCACAGATACGCAGTATTTT. It yields the protein CASSARISGTSGTDTQYF. V usage is TRBV7-3 and J usage is TRBJ2-3, with TRBD2 matching 10 bases. The germline CDR1 and CDR2 sequences are SGHTA and FQGTGA. CDR3 size: 18 residues. The V and J ends lost 5 bases and 1 base, in that order; junction bases with no gene match: 12. The full variable domain, with the rest looked up from reference TRBV7-3 and TRBJ2-3, is GAGVSQTPSNKVTEKGKYVELRCDPISGHTALYWYRQSLGQGPEFLIYFQGTGAADDSGLPNDRFFAVRPEGSVSTLKIQRTERGDSAVYLCASSARISGTSGTDTQYFGPGTRLTVL.

This clone appeared a few times. The chain links TRBV7-2 to TRBJ2-3; tentatively, D is TRBD2 (5 bases). Trimming took off 3 bases at V and 1 base at J, with 11 bases between the two ends. The CDR3 runs to 15 residues. Germline V gene data show CDR1 as SGHTA and CDR2 as FQGNSA. CDR3 loop: CASSLGGSGTDTQYF. In nucleotides, the CDR3 is TGTGCCAGCAGCTTGGGTGGGAGCGGCACAGATACGCAGTATTTT.

The J gene is TRBJ1-2, the V gene TRBV4-1; TRBD1 aligns across 7 bases. The CDR3 contains 14 residues. Germline V lookup: CDR1 MGHRA, CDR2 YSYEKL. Germline trimming cut 3 bases from V and 8 bases from J; bases unmatched to any gene: 9. The CDR3 nucleotides read TGCGCCAGCAGCCAGACAGGGAGAGGGGACGGCTACACCTTC. Its protein product is CASSQTGRGDGYTF.

The chain couples TRBV30 to TRBJ2-1; 11 bases are shared with TRBD2. The CDR3 consists of 12 residues. Germline-derived CDR1 and CDR2 are GTSNPN and SVGIG (reference sequence). The ends lost 3 bases at V and 9 bases at J; junction bases unmatched: 1. In DNA, the CDR3 is TGTGCCTGGAGACTAGCGGGAGTTGAGCAGTTCTTC. The encoded protein is CAWRLAGVEQFF.

This clone was counted once. CDR3 sequence: CASSGTGDTGELFF. The CDR3 nucleotides read TGTGCCAGCAGCGGGACAGGGGACACCGGGGAGCTGTTTTTT. The rearrangement joins TRBV6-4 to TRBJ2-2, with 10 bases identical to TRBD1. This CDR3 spans 14 amino acids. Per germline, CDR1 MRHNA and CDR2 SNTAGT. V shed 6 bases, J shed 3 bases, and the junction held 1 base outside the gene matches.

The chain couples TRBV7-2 to TRBJ2-7, with 10 bases identical to TRBD1. V lost 6 bases and J lost 4; bases outside the gene matches: 6. CDR1 is SGHTA and CDR2 is FQGNSA in the germline V gene. This CDR3 spans 14 amino acids. The CDR3 bases are TGTGCCAGCAGTCCCCGACAGGGGGCGTACGAGCAGTACTTC. Amino acid sequence: CASSPRQGAYEQYF.

The CDR3 DNA follows: TGTGCCATCAGCCCCACAGGGGATGGCTACACCTTC. Its protein is CAISPTGDGYTF. The chain combines TRBV10-3 with TRBJ1-2; 7 bases are a match to TRBD1. This CDR3 spans 12 amino acids. CDR1 is ENHRY and CDR2 is SYGVKD in the germline V gene. V gave up 6 bases and J gave up 6 bases; unmatched junction bases: 4.

The chain joins TRBV5-1 to TRBJ1-1; TRBD1 matches at 7 bases. The CDR3 contains 12 residues. V lost 7 bases to trimming and J lost 1 base; unmatched junction nucleotides: 1. Germline CDR1 reads SGHRS; CDR2 reads YFSETQ. The DNA for the CDR3 is TGCGCCAGCCGGACAGGGAACACTGAAGCTTTCTTT. Amino acids: CASRTGNTEAFF.